What follows are 12 T cell receptor beta chains derived from one specimen sequenced in a study of beta chain features in type 1 diabetes. General observations from the study: Moderate yet significant TCRB CDR3 shortening was seen in Type 1 diabetes patients in all four CD4+ subsets.

Which antigens these TCRs recognize remains unknown. The study reverse transcribed the entire isolated RNA, so it sequenced expressed TCRB transcripts. Data came from immunoSEQ multiplex PCR; TCRdb stores just in-frame clones and leaves some out. The repertoire holds under 150,000 clones, with approximately 15% as singletons. Sequencing used central memory CD4+ T cells from blood. Receptors were obtained from a young man with type 1 diabetes.

This clone was seen just once. The V call is TRBV28, the J call TRBJ2-3; D call uncertain. Germline assignment: CDR1 MDHEN and CDR2 SYDVKM. V was clipped by 0 bases and J by 4 bases, with 5 bases between them. The CDR3 contains 13 residues. The CDR3 loop is CASSLWNPDTQYF. The DNA for the CDR3 is TGTGCCAGCAGTTTATGGAATCCAGATACGCAGTATTTT.

The genes are TRBV10-2 and TRBJ2-3, with D possibly TRBD1 on 6 matching bases. Trimming took 7 bases from V and 1 from J, leaving 9 bases between them. This CDR3 contains 13 residues. CDR1 and CDR2 from the germline V gene are WSHSY and SAAADI. The CDR3 nucleotides read TGCGCCAGCACCAGGGGACGCACAGATACGCAGTATTTT. It yields the protein CASTRGRTDTQYF.

The genes are TRBV7-9 and TRBJ2-7; TRBD1 agrees at 7 bases. Germline CDR1 SEHNR, CDR2 FQNEAQ (reference sequence). The CDR3 sequence is 17 residues long. Trimming cost V 4 bases and J 1 base; bases outside gene matches: 13. Written as DNA, the CDR3 is TGTGCCAGCAGCTCCCCCCGTCAGGGGGTAGGGTCCTACGAGCAGTACTTC. Amino acids: CASSSPRQGVGSYEQYF.

The rearrangement joins TRBV6-5 to TRBJ2-3; D unclear. Germline V gene data show CDR1 as MNHEY and CDR2 as SVGAGI. This CDR3 is built from 14 residues. V was cut by 4 bases and J by 1 base, with 9 bases left in between. CDR3 sequence: CASSWTYGTDTQYF. Written as DNA, the CDR3 is TGTGCCAGCAGTTGGACGTACGGCACAGATACGCAGTATTTT.

This clone was detected only a few times. The V gene is TRBV7-2, the J gene TRBJ2-3; D is undetermined. CDR1 and CDR2 (germline): SGHTA, FQGNSA. The V end lost 6 bases, the J end lost 7 bases, and 14 bases lay between the germline ends. There are 13 residues in the CDR3. CDR3 DNA: TGTGCCAGCAGATCCGTGGACCCTTATACGCAGTATTTT. This sequence encodes CASRSVDPYTQYF.

This clone was detected a few times. This chain uses TRBV28 with TRBJ1-5; TRBD1 might be the D (5 bases). CDR3 size: 12 residues. Trimming shortened V by 4 bases and J by 6 bases, and 7 bases separated the two germline ends. CDR1 and CDR2 from the germline V gene are MDHEN and SYDVKM. The CDR3 region has the DNA TGTGCCAGCAGTTCGGGGGGTCAGCCCCAGCATTTT. Its translation: CASSSGGQPQHF.

This clone showed up just a few times. The V call is TRBV30, the J call TRBJ2-3; TRBD2 matches 7 bases. This CDR3 comprises 16 residues. CDR1 and CDR2 (germline): GTSNPN, SVGIG (reference sequence). V was pared by 0 bases and J by 1 base, with 7 bases of the junction left unmatched. The DNA for the CDR3 is TGTGCCTGGAGTGTGACTAGCCTAAGTCGCACAGATACGCAGTATTTT. It encodes CAWSVTSLSRTDTQYF.

The V call is TRBV27, the J call TRBJ2-3, with D possibly called TRBD1 or TRBD2 (5 bases each). The CDR3 has 13 residues. Trimming left V 4 bases short and J 3 bases short, with 8 bases between. Germline V gives CDR1 MNHEY, CDR2 SMNVEV (reference sequence). The CDR3 is CASSWDRTDTQYF. In DNA, the CDR3 is TGTGCCAGCAGTTGGGACCGAACAGATACGCAGTATTTT.

This clone showed up just a few times. The chain has TRBV16 and TRBJ1-1, with D hard to call. Germline V gene lookup returns CDR1 KGHSY and CDR2 FQNENV. The germline V and J ends were trimmed by 2 bases and 3 bases, with 7 bases remaining between them. This CDR3 is built from 13 residues. CDR3 coding DNA: TGTGCCAGCAGCCAACTGATTGACACTGAAGCTTTCTTT. It yields the protein CASSQLIDTEAFF. Full variable domain (outside the CDR3, taken from reference TRBV16 and TRBJ1-1): GEEVAQTPKHLVRGEGQKAKLYCAPIKGHSYVFWYQQVLKNEFKFLISFQNENVFDETGMPKERFSAKCLPNSPCSLEIQATKLEDSAVYFCASSQLIDTEAFFGQGTRLTVV.

This clone occurred a few times. The chain carries TRBV29-1 and TRBJ1-1, with D unclear. The germline V gene encodes CDR1 SQVTM and CDR2 ANQGSEA. The CDR3 runs to 13 residues. Trimming pared 6 bases from V and 4 bases from J, leaving 15 bases between. The CDR3 DNA follows: TGCAGCGTATTGCGGGTGGCGGGCACTGAAGCTTTCTTT. Its protein is CSVLRVAGTEAFF. Combining the CDR3 with reference TRBV29-1 and TRBJ1-1 gives the whole variable domain SAVISQKPSRDICQRGTSLTIQCQVDSQVTMMFWYRQQPGQSLTLIATANQGSEATYESGFVIDKFPISRPNLTFSTLTVSNMSPEDSSIYLCSVLRVAGTEAFFGQGTRLTVV.

Notes on this clone: Only one base separates this from a far larger clonotype, so it likely reflects a read error. In the same sample, other DNA sequences code for this CDR3. The J gene is TRBJ2-3, the V gene TRBV5-4; D ambiguous. V was shortened by 4 bases and J by 2 bases, with 5 bases between the two germline ends. The CDR3 has 12 residues. CDR1 and CDR2 from the germline V gene are SGHNT and YYREEE (reference sequence). The CDR3 region has the DNA TGTGCCAGCAGCCTCGACACAGATACGCAGTATTTT. The encoded protein is CASSLDTDTQYF.

This clone was observed a few times. This chain links TRBV27 with TRBJ2-7; a possible D gene is TRBD1 (6 bases). The CDR3 totals 15 residues. V shed 5 bases and J shed 2 bases, with 16 bases lying between them. Looked up from germline, CDR1 is MNHEY and CDR2 is SMNVEV (reference sequence). The CDR3 coding sequence is TGTGCCAGCAGTCCTTCCGGGACAAGCCCCTACGAGCAGTACTTC. It specifies CASSPSGTSPYEQYF.